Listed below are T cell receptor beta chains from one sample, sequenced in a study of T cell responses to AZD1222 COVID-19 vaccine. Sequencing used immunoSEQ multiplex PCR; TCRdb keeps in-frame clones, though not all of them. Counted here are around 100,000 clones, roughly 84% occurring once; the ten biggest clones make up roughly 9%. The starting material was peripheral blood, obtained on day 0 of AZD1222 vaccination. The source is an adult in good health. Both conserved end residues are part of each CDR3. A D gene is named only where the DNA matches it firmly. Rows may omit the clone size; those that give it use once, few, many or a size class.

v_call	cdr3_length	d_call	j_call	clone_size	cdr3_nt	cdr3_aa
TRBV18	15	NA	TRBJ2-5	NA	TGTGCCAGCTCACCACCTCAGGAACGAGGCGAGACCCAGTACTTC	CASSPPQERGETQYF
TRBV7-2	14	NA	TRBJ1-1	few	TGTGCCAGCATCACGGGGTTGGATAGCACTGAAGCTTTCTTT	CASITGLDSTEAFF
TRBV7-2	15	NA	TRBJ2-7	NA	TGTGCCAGCACCTCCTCATCCGGACCGTCCTACGAGCAGTACTTC	CASTSSSGPSYEQYF
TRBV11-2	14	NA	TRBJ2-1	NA	TGTGCCAGCACCTTAGTTTGGGTTGGCCCTGAGCAGTTCTTC	CASTLVWVGPEQFF
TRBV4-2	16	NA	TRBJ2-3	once	TGTGCCAGCAGCCTCAGTGGCGGGGAGGCCACAGATACGCAGTATTTT	CASSLSGGEATDTQYF
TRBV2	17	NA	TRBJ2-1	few	TGTGCCAGCAGTGAAGTGGGGGGGGCCCTTGACTACAATGAGCAGTTCTTC	CASSEVGGALDYNEQFF
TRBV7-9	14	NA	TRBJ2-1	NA	TGTGCCAGCAGCTTAGGGCTGTCAGGCAATGAGCAGTTCTTC	CASSLGLSGNEQFF
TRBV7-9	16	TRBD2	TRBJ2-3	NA	TGTGCCAGCAGCTTCGGACTAGCGGGGAGCACAGATACGCAGTATTTT	CASSFGLAGSTDTQYF
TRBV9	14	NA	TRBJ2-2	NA	TGTGCCAGCAGCTCCCTGCCGGGGACCGGGGAGCTGTTTTTT	CASSSLPGTGELFF
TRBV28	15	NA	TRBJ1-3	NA	TGTGCCAGCAGTTTATACCCAGTCTCTGGAAACACCATATATTTT	CASSLYPVSGNTIYF
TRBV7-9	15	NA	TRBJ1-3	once	TGTGCCAGCAGCTTAGCAGGGGATAGTGGAAACACCATATATTTT	CASSLAGDSGNTIYF
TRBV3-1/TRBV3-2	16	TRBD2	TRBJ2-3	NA	TGTGCCAGCAGCCAAGGGCTAGCGGGGGGATGGGATACGCAGTATTTT	CASSQGLAGGWDTQYF
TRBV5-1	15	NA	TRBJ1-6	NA	TGCGCCAGCAGCTGGGGCGGATCTGATAATTCACCCCTCCACTTT	CASSWGGSDNSPLHF
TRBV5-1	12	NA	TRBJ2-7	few	TGCGCCAGCAGTCCCATAGCCTGCGAGCAGTACTTC	CASSPIACEQYF
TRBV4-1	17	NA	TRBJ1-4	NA	TGCGCCAGCAGCCAAGTACAGGGTCTGGGCTTCAACGTAAAACTGTTTTTT	CASSQVQGLGFNVKLFF
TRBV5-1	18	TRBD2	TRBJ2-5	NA	TGCGCCAGCAGCTTGGGCGGACTAGCGGGAGGATTAGAAGAGACCCAGTACTTC	CASSLGGLAGGLEETQYF
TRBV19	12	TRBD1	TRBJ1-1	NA	TGTGCCATTCGACAGGGTGACACTGAAGCTTTCTTT	CAIRQGDTEAFF
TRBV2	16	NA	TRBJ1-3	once	TGTGCCAGCAGTGAGTTCGGAGGGACCTCTGGAAACACCATATATTTT	CASSEFGGTSGNTIYF